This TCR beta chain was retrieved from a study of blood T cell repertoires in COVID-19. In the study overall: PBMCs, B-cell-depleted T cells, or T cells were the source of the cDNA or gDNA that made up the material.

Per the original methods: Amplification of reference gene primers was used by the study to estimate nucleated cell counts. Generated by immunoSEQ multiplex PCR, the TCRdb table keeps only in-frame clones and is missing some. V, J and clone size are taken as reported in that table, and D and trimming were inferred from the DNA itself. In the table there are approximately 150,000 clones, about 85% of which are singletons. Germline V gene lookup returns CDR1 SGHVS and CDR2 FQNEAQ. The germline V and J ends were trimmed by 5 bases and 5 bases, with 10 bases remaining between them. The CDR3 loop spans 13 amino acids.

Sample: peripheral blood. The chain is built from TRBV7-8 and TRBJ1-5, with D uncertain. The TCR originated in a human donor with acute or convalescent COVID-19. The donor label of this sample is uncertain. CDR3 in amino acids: CASSRTYDQPQHF. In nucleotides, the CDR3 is TGTGCCAGCAGCCGTACTTACGATCAGCCCCAGCATTTT.